This T cell receptor beta chain came from a study of cytomegalovirus exposure and HLA in healthy donors. The V end lost 1 base, the J end lost 3 bases, and 7 bases lay between the germline ends. CDR1 LGHNT and CDR2 FRNRAP come from the germline V gene. CDR3 length: 14 residues. Study-level findings and limits: It was confirmed in vitro that a few of the CMV-associated chains were specific for CMV antigens.

Some clones are missing from TCRdb's copy, which holds only in-frame ones; the method was immunoSEQ multiplex PCR. The data contain about 240,000 clones, around 88% of them singletons. In regard to this clone: Its target is not known.

This rearrangement joins TRBV12-5 to TRBJ1-5, with D uncertain. This TCR came from a woman aged 30 to 39 in good health and CMV-seropositive. Material for sequencing was PBMCs. The CDR3 region is CASGLGRANQPQHF. CDR3 in DNA: TGTGCTAGTGGTTTGGGGAGGGCCAATCAGCCCCAGCATTTT. Supplemented by reference TRBV12-5 and TRBJ1-5, the full variable domain reads DARVTQTPRHKVTEMGQEVTMRCQPILGHNTVFWYRQTMMQGLELLAYFRNRAPLDDSGMPKDRFSAEMPDATLATLKIQPSEPRDSAVYFCASGLGRANQPQHFGDGTRLSIL.